This is a list of T cell receptor beta chains from one sample in a study of siplizumab effects on memory and regulatory T cells. The method was immunoSEQ multiplex PCR; TCRdb's version includes in-frame clones alone and lacks a portion of them. The table has tens of thousands of clones, just over 95% seen once. The sample taken for sequencing was naive CD8+ T cells sorted from blood. Receptors originate from a human donor in good health. Each CDR3 is given with its conserved first and last residue. The order of the fields is J gene, clone size, V gene, D gene, CDR3 protein, CDR3 DNA. The D gene is left open where the match is weak. Clone size is not always given. Where it is, it says once, few, many or a class for expanded clones.

J gene: TRBJ2-3; clone size: once; V gene: TRBV9; D gene: TRBD2; CDR3 protein: CASSLLAGAGDTQYF; CDR3 DNA: TGTGCCAGCAGCCTACTAGCGGGGGCAGGAGATACGCAGTATTTT
J gene: TRBJ2-7; clone size: -; V gene: TRBV9; D gene: TRBD1; CDR3 protein: CASSPGQGEEQYF; CDR3 DNA: TGTGCCAGCAGCCCAGGACAGGGGGAAGAGCAGTACTTC
J gene: TRBJ1-4; clone size: -; V gene: TRBV21-1; D gene: -; CDR3 protein: CASSKWTDLATNEKLFF; CDR3 DNA: TGTGCCAGCAGCAAATGGACGGATTTAGCAACTAATGAAAAACTGTTTTTT
J gene: TRBJ1-3; clone size: -; V gene: TRBV27; D gene: -; CDR3 protein: CASSPGQWSDTIYF; CDR3 DNA: TGTGCCAGCAGTCCCGGACAGTGGTCGGACACCATATATTTT
J gene: TRBJ1-2; clone size: -; V gene: TRBV27; D gene: -; CDR3 protein: CASSLEGGSYGYTF; CDR3 DNA: TGTGCCAGCAGCTTGGAAGGGGGGAGCTATGGCTACACCTTC
J gene: TRBJ1-2; clone size: once; V gene: TRBV4-1; D gene: -; CDR3 protein: CASSQDRGSGYGYTF; CDR3 DNA: TGCGCCAGCAGCCAAGATCGGGGGAGTGGCTATGGCTACACCTTC
J gene: TRBJ2-2; clone size: -; V gene: TRBV9; D gene: -; CDR3 protein: CASSVGPSRNTGELFF; CDR3 DNA: TGTGCCAGCAGCGTAGGGCCTAGCCGGAACACCGGGGAGCTGTTTTTT
J gene: TRBJ1-5; clone size: -; V gene: TRBV7-6; D gene: TRBD1; CDR3 protein: CASSLHPGQEHGNQPQHF; CDR3 DNA: TGTGCCAGCAGCTTACACCCGGGACAGGAGCATGGCAATCAGCCCCAGCATTTT
J gene: TRBJ1-6; clone size: -; V gene: TRBV21-1; D gene: -; CDR3 protein: CASSKGVGGNSPLHF; CDR3 DNA: TGTGCCAGCAGCAAGGGGGTAGGGGGAAATTCACCCCTCCACTTT
J gene: TRBJ2-1; clone size: once; V gene: TRBV27; D gene: -; CDR3 protein: CASSPKPTGTVYNEQFF; CDR3 DNA: TGTGCCAGCAGTCCAAAACCGACAGGAACTGTTTACAATGAGCAGTTCTTC
J gene: TRBJ1-1; clone size: -; V gene: TRBV7-9; D gene: -; CDR3 protein: CASRLQVNTEAFF; CDR3 DNA: TGTGCCAGCAGATTACAGGTGAACACTGAAGCTTTCTTT
J gene: TRBJ1-5; clone size: -; V gene: TRBV7-8; D gene: -; CDR3 protein: CASSLVIAPHQPQHF; CDR3 DNA: TGTGCCAGCAGCTTAGTGATTGCGCCGCATCAGCCCCAGCATTTT
J gene: TRBJ2-7; clone size: -; V gene: TRBV29-1; D gene: TRBD1; CDR3 protein: CSSGTDESYEQYF; CDR3 DNA: TGCAGCTCTGGGACAGACGAGTCCTACGAGCAGTACTTC
J gene: TRBJ2-3; clone size: -; V gene: TRBV15; D gene: -; CDR3 protein: CATFDGNTDTQYF; CDR3 DNA: TGTGCCACGTTCGACGGAAACACAGATACGCAGTATTTT
J gene: TRBJ1-4; clone size: -; V gene: TRBV4-3; D gene: -; CDR3 protein: CASSQDRAGTTTEKLFF; CDR3 DNA: TGCGCCAGCAGCCAAGATAGAGCCGGGACAACCACCGAAAAACTGTTTTTT
J gene: TRBJ1-5; clone size: -; V gene: TRBV6-9; D gene: TRBD1; CDR3 protein: CASSPPGGQPQHF; CDR3 DNA: TGTGCCAGCAGTCCTCCAGGGGGGCAGCCCCAGCATTTT
J gene: TRBJ2-7; clone size: -; V gene: TRBV7-9; D gene: TRBD1; CDR3 protein: CASSPTLWDRGYEQYF; CDR3 DNA: TGTGCCAGCAGCCCGACTCTATGGGACAGGGGTTACGAGCAGTACTTC
J gene: TRBJ1-4; clone size: -; V gene: TRBV6-5; D gene: -; CDR3 protein: CASSPGGTANEKLFF; CDR3 DNA: TGTGCCAGCAGTCCGGGGGGCACAGCGAATGAAAAACTGTTTTTT
J gene: TRBJ1-1; clone size: few; V gene: TRBV6-4; D gene: -; CDR3 protein: CASSDGVAEAFF; CDR3 DNA: TGTGCCAGCAGTGACGGAGTGGCTGAAGCTTTCTTT
J gene: TRBJ1-4; clone size: few; V gene: TRBV10-1; D gene: -; CDR3 protein: CASSEKGGEKLFF; CDR3 DNA: TGCGCCAGCAGTGAGAAAGGGGGTGAAAAACTGTTTTTT
J gene: TRBJ2-1; clone size: -; V gene: TRBV27; D gene: -; CDR3 protein: CASSLVGGEQFF; CDR3 DNA: TGTGCCAGCAGTTTGGTGGGGGGTGAGCAGTTCTTC
J gene: TRBJ1-1; clone size: -; V gene: TRBV30; D gene: -; CDR3 protein: CAWKWWHGRTNTEAFF; CDR3 DNA: TGTGCCTGGAAATGGTGGCATGGACGGACGAACACTGAAGCTTTCTTT
J gene: TRBJ1-2; clone size: -; V gene: TRBV7-9; D gene: -; CDR3 protein: CALGGRHPIYGYTF; CDR3 DNA: TGTGCCCTCGGGGGGCGGCACCCTATCTATGGCTACACCTTC
J gene: TRBJ1-5; clone size: -; V gene: TRBV23-1; D gene: TRBD1; CDR3 protein: CASGKSGTGNRQPQHF; CDR3 DNA: TGCGCCAGCGGAAAATCCGGGACAGGGAATCGTCAGCCCCAGCATTTT
J gene: TRBJ1-4; clone size: -; V gene: TRBV27; D gene: -; CDR3 protein: CASSSPGRRNEKLFF; CDR3 DNA: TGTGCCAGCAGTTCACCGGGACGGAGGAATGAAAAACTGTTTTTT
J gene: TRBJ2-5; clone size: -; V gene: TRBV5-4; D gene: TRBD2; CDR3 protein: CASSQLAGPGETQYF; CDR3 DNA: TGTGCCAGCAGCCAGCTAGCGGGCCCCGGGGAGACCCAGTACTTC
J gene: TRBJ1-4; clone size: -; V gene: TRBV9; D gene: -; CDR3 protein: CASSGTGGSYEKLFF; CDR3 DNA: TGTGCCAGCAGCGGAACGGGGGGATCTTACGAAAAACTGTTTTTT
J gene: TRBJ1-1; clone size: -; V gene: TRBV5-4; D gene: TRBD1; CDR3 protein: CASSARGSEAFF; CDR3 DNA: TGTGCCAGCAGCGCCAGGGGGTCTGAAGCTTTCTTT
J gene: TRBJ1-1; clone size: -; V gene: TRBV27; D gene: -; CDR3 protein: CASRGEVNTEAFF; CDR3 DNA: TGTGCCAGCAGGGGGGAAGTGAACACTGAAGCTTTCTTT
J gene: TRBJ1-4; clone size: -; V gene: TRBV7-9; D gene: -; CDR3 protein: CASSPRTVLNEKLFF; CDR3 DNA: TGTGCCAGCAGCCCTCGGACAGTCCTTAATGAAAAACTGTTTTTT
J gene: TRBJ2-5; clone size: -; V gene: TRBV2; D gene: TRBD2; CDR3 protein: CASVSGTRGETQYF; CDR3 DNA: TGTGCCAGCGTGTCCGGGACTAGGGGAGAGACCCAGTACTTC
J gene: TRBJ1-2; clone size: once; V gene: TRBV19; D gene: -; CDR3 protein: CASSSTVIGYGYTF; CDR3 DNA: TGTGCCAGTAGTTCGACAGTAATCGGCTATGGCTACACCTTC
J gene: TRBJ2-5; clone size: -; V gene: TRBV6-5; D gene: -; CDR3 protein: CASSYSRTFQETQYF; CDR3 DNA: TGTGCCAGCAGTTACTCGAGGACCTTCCAAGAGACCCAGTACTTC
J gene: TRBJ1-1; clone size: few; V gene: TRBV19; D gene: -; CDR3 protein: CASSITPGQNTEAFF; CDR3 DNA: TGTGCCAGTAGTATAACACCAGGGCAGAACACTGAAGCTTTCTTT
J gene: TRBJ2-1; clone size: once; V gene: TRBV5-4; D gene: -; CDR3 protein: CASSSEGVNNEQFF; CDR3 DNA: TGTGCCAGCAGCTCTGAGGGAGTAAACAATGAGCAGTTCTTC
J gene: TRBJ1-2; clone size: -; V gene: TRBV25-1; D gene: -; CDR3 protein: CASSETGFGYTF; CDR3 DNA: TGTGCCAGCAGTGAGACAGGTTTTGGCTACACCTTC
J gene: TRBJ1-5; clone size: -; V gene: TRBV5-5; D gene: -; CDR3 protein: CASSFFADQPQHF; CDR3 DNA: TGTGCCAGCAGCTTTTTCGCTGATCAGCCCCAGCATTTT
J gene: TRBJ1-1; clone size: -; V gene: TRBV11-2; D gene: -; CDR3 protein: CASSLEGGDTEAFF; CDR3 DNA: TGTGCCAGCAGCTTAGAGGGAGGGGACACTGAAGCTTTCTTT
J gene: TRBJ2-2; clone size: -; V gene: TRBV4-1; D gene: TRBD2; CDR3 protein: CAPREGGFNTGELFF; CDR3 DNA: TGCGCCCCGCGGGAGGGGGGGTTCAACACCGGGGAGCTGTTTTTT
J gene: TRBJ1-4; clone size: -; V gene: TRBV5-6; D gene: -; CDR3 protein: CASSSLRPLQEGEKLFF; CDR3 DNA: TGTGCCAGCAGCTCCTTAAGGCCCCTACAAGAGGGTGAAAAACTGTTTTTT
J gene: TRBJ1-6; clone size: -; V gene: TRBV27; D gene: -; CDR3 protein: CASSPSRESPLHF; CDR3 DNA: TGTGCCAGCAGCCCCAGTCGGGAATCACCCCTCCACTTT
J gene: TRBJ2-5; clone size: -; V gene: TRBV11-1; D gene: -; CDR3 protein: CASSLGGGVETQYF; CDR3 DNA: TGTGCCAGCAGCTTAGGAGGGGGGGTGGAGACCCAGTACTTC
J gene: TRBJ1-6; clone size: -; V gene: TRBV6-4; D gene: -; CDR3 protein: CASSEGDSNSPLHF; CDR3 DNA: TGTGCCAGCAGTGAGGGAGACAGCAATTCACCCCTCCACTTT
J gene: TRBJ2-7; clone size: -; V gene: TRBV27; D gene: TRBD1; CDR3 protein: CASSDSGTGGHEQYF; CDR3 DNA: TGTGCCAGCAGTGACTCCGGGACAGGGGGCCACGAGCAGTACTTC
J gene: TRBJ1-1; clone size: -; V gene: TRBV29-1; D gene: -; CDR3 protein: CSLTGLSMNTEAFF; CDR3 DNA: TGCAGCTTAACAGGGCTTTCCATGAACACTGAAGCTTTCTTT